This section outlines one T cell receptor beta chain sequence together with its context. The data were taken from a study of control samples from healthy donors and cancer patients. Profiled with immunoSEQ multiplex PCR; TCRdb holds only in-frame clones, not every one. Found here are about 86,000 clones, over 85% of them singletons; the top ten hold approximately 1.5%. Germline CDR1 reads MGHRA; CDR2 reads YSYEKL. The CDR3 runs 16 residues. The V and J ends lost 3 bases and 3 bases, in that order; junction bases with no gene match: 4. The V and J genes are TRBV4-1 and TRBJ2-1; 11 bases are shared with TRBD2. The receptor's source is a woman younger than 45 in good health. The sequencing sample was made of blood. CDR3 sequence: CASSHLTSGDYNEQFF. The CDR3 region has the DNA TGCGCCAGCAGCCACTTGACTAGCGGGGACTACAATGAGCAGTTCTTC.